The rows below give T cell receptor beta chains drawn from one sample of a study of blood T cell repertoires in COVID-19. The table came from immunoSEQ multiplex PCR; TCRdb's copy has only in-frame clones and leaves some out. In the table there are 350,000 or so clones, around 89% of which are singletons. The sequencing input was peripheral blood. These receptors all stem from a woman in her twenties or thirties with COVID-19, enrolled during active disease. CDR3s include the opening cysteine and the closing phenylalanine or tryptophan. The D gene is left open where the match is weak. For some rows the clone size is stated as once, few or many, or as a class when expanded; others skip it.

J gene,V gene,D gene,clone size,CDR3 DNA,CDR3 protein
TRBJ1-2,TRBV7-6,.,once,TGTGCCAGCAGCCCGGGACAAACCTATGGCTACACCTTC,CASSPGQTYGYTF
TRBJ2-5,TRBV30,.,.,TGTGCCTGGAGTGGTGGGGCAGGCGAGGAGACCCAGTACTTC,CAWSGGAGEETQYF
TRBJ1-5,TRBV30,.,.,TGTGCCTGGAGTGTACAGTACAATCAGCCCCAGCATTTT,CAWSVQYNQPQHF
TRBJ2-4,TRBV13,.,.,TGTGCCAGCAGCTTAGCGGTGCGGTCCAAAAACATTCAGTACTTC,CASSLAVRSKNIQYF
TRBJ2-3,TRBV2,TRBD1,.,TGTGCCAGCAGCCTTGGGACAGACACAGATACGCAGTATTTT,CASSLGTDTDTQYF
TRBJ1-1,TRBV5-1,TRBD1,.,TGCGCCAGCAGCTGGACGGGACAGGGATACGCTGAAGCTTTCTTT,CASSWTGQGYAEAFF
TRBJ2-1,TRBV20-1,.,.,TGCAGTGCACGATCCGGGGTCCCGCAGTTCTTC,CSARSGVPQFF
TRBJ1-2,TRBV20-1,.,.,TGCAGTGCTAGTAGCCAGGGGAACACTAACTATGGCTACACCTTC,CSASSQGNTNYGYTF
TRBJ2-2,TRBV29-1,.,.,TGCAGCGTTGGCCAGTTCAGCACCGGGGAGCTGTTTTTT,CSVGQFSTGELFF
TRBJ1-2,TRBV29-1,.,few,TGCAGCGTTGAAGAGGCGGGGGATGGTTATGGCTACACCTTC,CSVEEAGDGYGYTF
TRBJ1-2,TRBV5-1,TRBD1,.,TGCGCCAGCAGCTTCAACAGGGGCGGCTACACCTTC,CASSFNRGGYTF
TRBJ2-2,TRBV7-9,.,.,TGTGCCAGCAGCGCCTGGAGGGCCACCGGGGAGCTGTTTTTT,CASSAWRATGELFF
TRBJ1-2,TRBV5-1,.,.,TGCGCCAGCAGCACGGACAGCTATGGCTACACCTTC,CASSTDSYGYTF
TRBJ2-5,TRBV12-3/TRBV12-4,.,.,TGTGCCAGCAGTTTGGAGGCCAGTGAGACCCAGTACTTC,CASSLEASETQYF
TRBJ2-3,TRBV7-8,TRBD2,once,TGTGCCAGCAGCTTAGCGACTAGCGGATCCACAGATACGCAGTATTTT,CASSLATSGSTDTQYF
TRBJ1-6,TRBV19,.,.,TGTGCCAGTAGTATAGTTAGCCCGAATTCACCCCTCCACTTT,CASSIVSPNSPLHF
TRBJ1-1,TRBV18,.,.,TGTGCCAGCTCACCACCCGAGTCTATGAGAGCAAAAGCTTTCTTT,CASSPPESMRAKAFF
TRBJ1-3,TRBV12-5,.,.,TGTGCTAGTGGCCTGGACACCTCTGGAAACACCATATATTTT,CASGLDTSGNTIYF
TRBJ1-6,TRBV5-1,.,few,TGCGCCAGCAGCTGGGAGGGACACCATAATTCACCCCTCCACTTT,CASSWEGHHNSPLHF
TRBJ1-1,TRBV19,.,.,TGTGCCAGTAGTATATCAGCACAGGGAGGGACTGAAGCTTTCTTT,CASSISAQGGTEAFF
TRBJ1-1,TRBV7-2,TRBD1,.,TGTGCCAGCAGTCGTCGCGACAGGGGGAACACTGAAGCTTTCTTT,CASSRRDRGNTEAFF
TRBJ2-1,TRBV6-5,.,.,TGTGCCAGCGGAGGGTGGGGGAATGAGCAGTTCTTC,CASGGWGNEQFF
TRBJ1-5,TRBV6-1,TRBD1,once,TGTGCCAGCAGTGAGACAGGGGAAGGTCAGCCCCAGCATTTT,CASSETGEGQPQHF
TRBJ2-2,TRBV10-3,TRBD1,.,TGTGCCATCAGTGAGTCTTACAGGGACAGGAGTAACACCGGGGAGCTGTTTTTT,CAISESYRDRSNTGELFF
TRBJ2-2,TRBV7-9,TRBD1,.,TGTGCCAGCAGCTCCCCCGCAGGGGGCGGGGAGCTGTTTTTT,CASSSPAGGGELFF
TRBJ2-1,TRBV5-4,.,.,TGTGCCAGCAGCTTGTCCCGGGACTTTTACGAGCAGTTCTTC,CASSLSRDFYEQFF
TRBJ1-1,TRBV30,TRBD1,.,TGTGCCTGGGCATGGACAGGAGATGTGTACACTGAAGCTTTCTTT,CAWAWTGDVYTEAFF
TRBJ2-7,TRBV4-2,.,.,TGTGCCAGCAGCCAAGGCCAGGCAGTCATCAACTTCGAGCAGTACTTC,CASSQGQAVINFEQYF
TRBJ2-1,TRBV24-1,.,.,TGTGCCACCAGTGACACTCGGGGGAGGTCCTACAATGAGCAGTTCTTC,CATSDTRGRSYNEQFF
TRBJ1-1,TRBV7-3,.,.,TGTGCCAGCAGCTCACAGGTAAACACTGAAGCTTTCTTT,CASSSQVNTEAFF
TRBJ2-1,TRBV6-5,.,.,TGTGCCAGCAGTTACTTTCGGACCCCAGGGGATGAGCAGTTCTTC,CASSYFRTPGDEQFF
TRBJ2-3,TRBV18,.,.,TGTGCCAGCTCCATGCTAGCGAGAAACTTCCTGAGAAAGACAGATACGCAGTATTTT,CASSMLARNFLRKTDTQYF
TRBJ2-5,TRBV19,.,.,TGTGCCAGTAGTATAGGTGCCGGGACTCCGGGGACCCAGTACTTC,CASSIGAGTPGTQYF
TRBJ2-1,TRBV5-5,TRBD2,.,TGTGCCAGCAGCTTACTAGCGGGGGGGCGTAATGAGCAGTTCTTC,CASSLLAGGRNEQFF
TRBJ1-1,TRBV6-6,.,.,TGTGCCAGCAGACCACAGGGTGGGGCTGAAGCTTTCTTT,CASRPQGGAEAFF
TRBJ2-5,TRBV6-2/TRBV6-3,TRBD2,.,TGTGCCAGCAGTTACTCCGCGACTAGCGGGGAGACCCAGTACTTC,CASSYSATSGETQYF
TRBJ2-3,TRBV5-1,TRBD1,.,TGCGCCAGCAGCTCTCCCACCGGGACAGGAGATACGCAGTATTTT,CASSSPTGTGDTQYF
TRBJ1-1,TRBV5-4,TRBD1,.,TGTGCCAGCAGCCGTTCTGGACAGGGGGCGAAAACTGAAGCTTTCTTT,CASSRSGQGAKTEAFF
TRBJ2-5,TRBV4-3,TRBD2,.,TGCGCCAGCAGCCAAGCTTATGCGGGGGGCCAAGAGACCCAGTACTTC,CASSQAYAGGQETQYF
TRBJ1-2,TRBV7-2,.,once,TGTGCCAGCAGCCGTCCAGGATCGGGAGCTAACTATGGCTACACCTTC,CASSRPGSGANYGYTF
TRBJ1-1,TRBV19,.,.,TGTGCCAGTAGTCCAGGGTGGTACACTGAAGCTTTCTTT,CASSPGWYTEAFF
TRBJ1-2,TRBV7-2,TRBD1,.,TGTGCCAGCAGCTTAGAACAGGGGGCTAACTATGGCTACACCTTC,CASSLEQGANYGYTF
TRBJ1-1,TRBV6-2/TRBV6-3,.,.,TGTGCCAGCAGTTACGGCGGATCCACTGAAGCTTTCTTT,CASSYGGSTEAFF